The T cell receptor (beta chain) described here comes from a study of CD8+CD57+ T cells in acquired aplastic anemia. In the study overall: Sorted CD4+ and CD8+ cells yielded roughly 3 ug of DNA on average. There were roughly 10 million reads, on average, for CD4+ cells from healthy donors.

TCR beta VDJ and CDR3 profiles were obtained from a genomic DNA template. Each CDR3 protein gets one entry after TCRdb re-called the reads with MiXCR. This table holds 100,000 to 150,000 distinct CDR3 sequences, about half found once. This clonotype has a count of ten or more. This sequence was found in a human donor in good health, serving as a control. Sequenced input: sorted CD4+, CD8+, or CD8+CD57+ T cells (not recorded which) from PBMCs.

Here the CDR3 DNA reads TGCGCCAGCCGAGGTTTCGGGGGGCAGACAGATACGCAGTATTTT. Encoded protein: CASRGFGGQTDTQYF. This chain connects TRBV5-1 to TRBJ2-3; D is perhaps TRBD2 (7 bases). The V gene's germline CDR1 is SGHRS and CDR2 YFSETQ. The CDR3 extends over 15 amino acids. The V end lost 7 bases, the J end lost 3 bases, and 18 bases lay between the germline ends.